The T cell receptor beta chain under discussion was sequenced for a study of CXCR3-negative and CXCR3-positive naive CD8 T cells. With regard to this clonotype: Its antigen remains unidentified.

The CD45RO-CCR7+CD27+CD95- phenotype denoted naive CD8+ T cells. All TRB cDNA libraries came from 5' RACE performed with UMI labels. Using the 5' RACE reads, TCRdb records one entry per CDR3 protein without DNA. The sample holds 40,000 to 45,000 distinct CDR3 sequences. This CDR3 comprises 12 residues. Whole-study findings and limits: Surface CD5 matched across naive subsets, and TRB CDR3 properties served to infer TCR strength. Naive CXCR3-negative cells resembled naive CXCR3-positive cells in TRBV-TRBJ usage; memory cells differed. TRB CDR3s were more hydrophobic in CXCR3-positive than in CXCR3-negative naive cells.

What was sequenced was naive CXCR3- CD8+ T cells from blood. Subset given: CD45RO-CCR7+CD27+CD95- naive CD8+ T cells lacking CXCR3 (TNR3-). The genes are TRBV12-3 or TRBV12-4 and TRBJ1-5. This clonotype originated in a human donor in good health. Some clones in this sample may be carry-over from other donors' samples. Here the CDR3 reads CASGLGDQPQHF.